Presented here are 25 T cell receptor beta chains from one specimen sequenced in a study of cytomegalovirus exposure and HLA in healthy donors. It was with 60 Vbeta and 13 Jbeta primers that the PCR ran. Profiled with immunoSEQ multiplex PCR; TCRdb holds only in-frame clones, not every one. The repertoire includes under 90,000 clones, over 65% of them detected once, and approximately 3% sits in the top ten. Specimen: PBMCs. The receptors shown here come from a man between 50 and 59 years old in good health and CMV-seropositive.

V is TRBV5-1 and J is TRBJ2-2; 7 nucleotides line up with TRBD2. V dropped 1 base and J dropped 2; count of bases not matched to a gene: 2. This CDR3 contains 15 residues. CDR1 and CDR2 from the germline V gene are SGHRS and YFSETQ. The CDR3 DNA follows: TGCGCCAGCAGCTTGACTAGCGCAAACACCGGGGAGCTGTTTTTT. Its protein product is CASSLTSANTGELFF.

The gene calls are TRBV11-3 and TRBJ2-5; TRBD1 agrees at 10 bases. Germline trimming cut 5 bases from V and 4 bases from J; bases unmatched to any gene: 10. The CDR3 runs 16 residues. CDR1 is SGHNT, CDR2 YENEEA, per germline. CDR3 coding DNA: TGTGCCAGCAGCGTAAGGGACAGGGGTAATTTAGAGACCCAGTACTTC. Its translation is CASSVRDRGNLETQYF.

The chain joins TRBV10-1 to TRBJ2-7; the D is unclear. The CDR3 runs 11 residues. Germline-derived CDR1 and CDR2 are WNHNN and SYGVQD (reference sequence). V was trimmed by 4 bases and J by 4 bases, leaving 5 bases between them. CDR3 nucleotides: TGCGCCAGCAGTGCAAATTACGAGCAGTACTTC. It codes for CASSANYEQYF.

The CDR3 bases are TGTGCCAGCTCACCACCTGGGCTTGTCTACGAGCAGTACTTC. Its protein product is CASSPPGLVYEQYF. The J gene is TRBJ2-7, the V gene TRBV18; D remains ambiguous. Germline assignment: CDR1 KGHSH and CDR2 LQKENI. This CDR3 has 14 amino acids. With 0 bases removed from V and 3 bases from J, the gap between germline ends came to 9 bases.

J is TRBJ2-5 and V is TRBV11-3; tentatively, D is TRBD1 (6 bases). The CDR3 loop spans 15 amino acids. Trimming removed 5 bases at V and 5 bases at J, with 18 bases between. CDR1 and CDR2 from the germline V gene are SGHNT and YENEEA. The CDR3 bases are TGTGCCAGCAGCCCCGGGACATCCCGCTTCGAGACCCAGTACTTC. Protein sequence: CASSPGTSRFETQYF.

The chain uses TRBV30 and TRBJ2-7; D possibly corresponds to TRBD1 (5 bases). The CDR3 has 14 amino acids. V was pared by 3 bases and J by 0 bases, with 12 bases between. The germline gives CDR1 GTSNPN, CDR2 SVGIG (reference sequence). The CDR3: CAWSLYRISYEQYF. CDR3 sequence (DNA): TGTGCCTGGAGCTTATACAGGATCTCCTACGAGCAGTACTTC.

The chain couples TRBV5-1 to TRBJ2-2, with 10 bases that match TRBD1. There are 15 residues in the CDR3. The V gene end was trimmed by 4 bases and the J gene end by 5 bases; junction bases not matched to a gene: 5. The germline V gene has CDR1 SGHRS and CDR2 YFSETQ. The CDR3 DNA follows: TGCGCCAGCAGCCCAGGACAGGGGGAAACCGGGGAGCTGTTTTTT. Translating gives CASSPGQGETGELFF.

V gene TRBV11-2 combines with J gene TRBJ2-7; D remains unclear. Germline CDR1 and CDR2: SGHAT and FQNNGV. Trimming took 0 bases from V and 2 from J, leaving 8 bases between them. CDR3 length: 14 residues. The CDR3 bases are TGTGCCAGCAGCTTAGAGCGGAGACCCTACGAGCAGTACTTC. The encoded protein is CASSLERRPYEQYF.

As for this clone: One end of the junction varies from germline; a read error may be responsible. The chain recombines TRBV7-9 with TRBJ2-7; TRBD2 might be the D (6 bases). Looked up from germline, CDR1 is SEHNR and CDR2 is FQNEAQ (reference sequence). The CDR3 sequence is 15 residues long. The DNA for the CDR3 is TGTTCCAGCAGCCCAGGAACTAGCCAGGGTTACGAGCAGTACTTC. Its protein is CSSSPGTSQGYEQYF.

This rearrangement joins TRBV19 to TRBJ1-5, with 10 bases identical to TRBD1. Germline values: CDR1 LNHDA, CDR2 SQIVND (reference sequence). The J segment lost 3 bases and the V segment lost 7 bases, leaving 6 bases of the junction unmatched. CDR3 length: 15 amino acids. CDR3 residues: CASKWGQGSNQPQHF. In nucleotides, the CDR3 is TGTGCCAGTAAGTGGGGACAGGGGTCCAATCAGCCCCAGCATTTT.

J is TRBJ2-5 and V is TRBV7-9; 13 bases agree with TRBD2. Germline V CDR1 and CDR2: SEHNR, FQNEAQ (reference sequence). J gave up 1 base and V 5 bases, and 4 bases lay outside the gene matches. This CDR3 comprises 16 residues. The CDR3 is CASSQGTSGAQETQYF. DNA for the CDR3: TGTGCCAGCAGCCAAGGGACTAGCGGGGCCCAAGAGACCCAGTACTTC. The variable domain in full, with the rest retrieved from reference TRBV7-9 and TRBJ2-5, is DTGVSQNPRHKITKRGQNVTFRCDPISEHNRLYWYRQTLGQGPEFLTYFQNEAQLEKSRLLSDRFSAERPKGSFSTLEIQRTEQGDSAMYLCASSQGTSGAQETQYFGPGTRLLVL.

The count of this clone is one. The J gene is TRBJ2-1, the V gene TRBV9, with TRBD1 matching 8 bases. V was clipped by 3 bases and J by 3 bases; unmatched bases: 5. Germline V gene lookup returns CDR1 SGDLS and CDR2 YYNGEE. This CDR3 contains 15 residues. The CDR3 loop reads CASSGQGTIYNEQFF. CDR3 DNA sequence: TGTGCCAGCAGCGGACAGGGGACAATCTACAATGAGCAGTTCTTC.

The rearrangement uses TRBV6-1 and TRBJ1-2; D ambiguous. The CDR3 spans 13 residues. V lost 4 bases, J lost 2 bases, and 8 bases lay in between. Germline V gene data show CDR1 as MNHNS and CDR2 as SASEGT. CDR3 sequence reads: CASSAQPNYGYTF. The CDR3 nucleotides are TGTGCCAGCAGTGCACAGCCAAACTATGGCTACACCTTC.

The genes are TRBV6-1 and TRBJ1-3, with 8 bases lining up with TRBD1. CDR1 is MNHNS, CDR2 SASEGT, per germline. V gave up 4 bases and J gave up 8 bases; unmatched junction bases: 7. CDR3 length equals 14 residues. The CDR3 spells CASSAGQAGDTIYF. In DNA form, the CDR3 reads TGTGCCAGCAGTGCGGGACAGGCTGGGGACACCATATATTTT.

As DNA, the CDR3 is TGTGCCAGCAGCCCCGGGACTAGCGGTATAGTGGGTGAGCAGTTCTTC. This gives the protein CASSPGTSGIVGEQFF. The chain employs TRBV7-9 and TRBJ2-1, with TRBD2 matching 11 bases. From germline, CDR1 is SEHNR and CDR2 FQNEAQ (reference sequence). This CDR3 spans 16 amino acids. Trimming removed 5 bases from V and 9 bases from J; junction bases left unmatched: 12.

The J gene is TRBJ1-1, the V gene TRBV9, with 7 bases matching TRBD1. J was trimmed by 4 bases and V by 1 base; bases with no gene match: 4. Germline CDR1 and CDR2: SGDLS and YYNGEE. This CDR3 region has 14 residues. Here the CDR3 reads CASSVRDSRTEAFF. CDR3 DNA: TGTGCCAGCAGCGTACGGGACAGTCGCACTGAAGCTTTCTTT.

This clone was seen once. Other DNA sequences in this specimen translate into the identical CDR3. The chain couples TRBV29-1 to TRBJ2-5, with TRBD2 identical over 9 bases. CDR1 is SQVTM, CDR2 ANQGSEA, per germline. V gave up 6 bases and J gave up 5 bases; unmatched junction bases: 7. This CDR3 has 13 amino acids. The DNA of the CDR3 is TGCAGCGTCGTTTTACTAGCGGGTGAGACCCAGTACTTC. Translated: CSVVLLAGETQYF.

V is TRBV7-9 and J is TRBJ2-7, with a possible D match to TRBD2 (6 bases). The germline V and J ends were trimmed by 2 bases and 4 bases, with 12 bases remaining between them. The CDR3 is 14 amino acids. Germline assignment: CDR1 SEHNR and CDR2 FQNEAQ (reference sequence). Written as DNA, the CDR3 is TGTGCCAGCAGCTTACGGGGGAGTGAATACGAGCAGTACTTC. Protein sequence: CASSLRGSEYEQYF.

This CDR3 is CAISNRATITSSTDTQYF. In DNA, the CDR3 is TGTGCCATCAGTAACAGAGCGACTATCACCTCTAGCACAGATACGCAGTATTTT. The chain couples TRBV10-3 to TRBJ2-3, with a possible D match to TRBD2 (5 bases). CDR1 ENHRY and CDR2 SYGVKD come from the germline V gene. Trimming pared 5 bases from V and 0 bases from J, leaving 21 bases between. This CDR3 contains 18 residues.

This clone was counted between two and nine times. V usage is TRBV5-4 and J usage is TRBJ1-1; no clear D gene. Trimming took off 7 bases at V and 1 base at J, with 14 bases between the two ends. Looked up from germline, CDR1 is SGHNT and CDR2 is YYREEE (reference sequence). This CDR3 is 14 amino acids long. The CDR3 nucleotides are TGTGCCAGCCTACTTGATGGGAGGAACACTGAAGCTTTCTTT. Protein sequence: CASLLDGRNTEAFF.

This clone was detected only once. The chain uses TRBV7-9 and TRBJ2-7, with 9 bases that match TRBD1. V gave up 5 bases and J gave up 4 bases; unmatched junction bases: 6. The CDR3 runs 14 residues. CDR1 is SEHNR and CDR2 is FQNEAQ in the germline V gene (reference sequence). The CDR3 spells CASSHRDREYEQYF. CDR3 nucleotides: TGTGCCAGCAGCCACCGGGACAGGGAGTACGAGCAGTACTTC.

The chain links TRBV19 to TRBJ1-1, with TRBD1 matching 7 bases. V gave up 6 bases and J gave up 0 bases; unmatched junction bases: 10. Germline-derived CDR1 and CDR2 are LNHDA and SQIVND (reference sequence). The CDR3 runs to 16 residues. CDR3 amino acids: CASSGDRNFMNTEAFF. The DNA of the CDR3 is TGTGCCAGTAGCGGGGACAGAAACTTCATGAACACTGAAGCTTTCTTT. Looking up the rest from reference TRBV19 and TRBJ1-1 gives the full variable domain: DGGITQSPKYLFRKEGQNVTLSCEQNLNHDAMYWYRQDPGQGLRLIYYSQIVNDFQKGDIAEGYSVSREKKESFPLTVTSAQKNPTAFYLCASSGDRNFMNTEAFFGQGTRLTVV.

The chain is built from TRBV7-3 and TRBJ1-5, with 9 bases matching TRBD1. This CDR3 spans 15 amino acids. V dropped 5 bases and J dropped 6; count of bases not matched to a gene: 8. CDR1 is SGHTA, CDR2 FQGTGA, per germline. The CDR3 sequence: CASSKDRGTFQPQHF. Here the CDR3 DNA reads TGTGCCAGCAGCAAGGACAGGGGTACTTTTCAGCCCCAGCATTTT.

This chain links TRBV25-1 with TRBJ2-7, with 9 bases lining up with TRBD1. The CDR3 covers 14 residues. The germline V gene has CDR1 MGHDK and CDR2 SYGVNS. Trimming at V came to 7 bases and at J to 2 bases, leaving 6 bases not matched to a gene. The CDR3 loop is CASTPRQGAYEQYF. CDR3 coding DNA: TGTGCCAGCACCCCCCGACAGGGGGCCTACGAGCAGTACTTC.

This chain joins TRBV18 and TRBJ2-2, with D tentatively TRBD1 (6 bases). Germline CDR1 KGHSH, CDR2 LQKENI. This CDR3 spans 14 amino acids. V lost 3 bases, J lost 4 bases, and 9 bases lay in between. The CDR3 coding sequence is TGTGCCAGCTCACCTCAGGGGATCACCGGGGAGCTGTTTTTT. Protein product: CASSPQGITGELFF.